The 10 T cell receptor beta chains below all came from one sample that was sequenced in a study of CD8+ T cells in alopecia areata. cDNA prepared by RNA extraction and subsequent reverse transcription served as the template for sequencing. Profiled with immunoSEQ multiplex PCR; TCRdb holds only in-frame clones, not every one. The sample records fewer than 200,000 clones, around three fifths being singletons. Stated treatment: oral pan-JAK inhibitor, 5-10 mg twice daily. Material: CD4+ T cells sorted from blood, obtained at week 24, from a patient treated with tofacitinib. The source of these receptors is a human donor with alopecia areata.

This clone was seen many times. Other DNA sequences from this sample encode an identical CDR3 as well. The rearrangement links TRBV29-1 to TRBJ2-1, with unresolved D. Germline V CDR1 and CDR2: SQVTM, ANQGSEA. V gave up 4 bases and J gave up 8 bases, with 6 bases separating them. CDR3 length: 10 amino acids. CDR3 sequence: CSVGGYEQFF. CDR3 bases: TGCAGCGTTGGGGGATATGAGCAGTTCTTC.

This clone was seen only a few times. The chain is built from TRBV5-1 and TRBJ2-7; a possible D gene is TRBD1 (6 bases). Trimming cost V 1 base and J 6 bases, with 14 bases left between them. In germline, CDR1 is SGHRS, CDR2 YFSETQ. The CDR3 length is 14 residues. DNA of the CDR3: TGCGCCAGCAGCTTGCAGGGGATAACGAGCGAGCAGTACTTC. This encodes CASSLQGITSEQYF.

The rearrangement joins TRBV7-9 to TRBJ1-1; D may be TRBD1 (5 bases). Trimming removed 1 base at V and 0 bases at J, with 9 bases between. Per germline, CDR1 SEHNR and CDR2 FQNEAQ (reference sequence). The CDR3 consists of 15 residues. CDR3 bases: TGTGCCAGCAGCTTAGGGGGCCCATTGAACACTGAAGCTTTCTTT. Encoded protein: CASSLGGPLNTEAFF. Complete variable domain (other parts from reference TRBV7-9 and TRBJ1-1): DTGVSQNPRHKITKRGQNVTFRCDPISEHNRLYWYRQTLGQGPEFLTYFQNEAQLEKSRLLSDRFSAERPKGSFSTLEIQRTEQGDSAMYLCASSLGGPLNTEAFFGQGTRLTVV.

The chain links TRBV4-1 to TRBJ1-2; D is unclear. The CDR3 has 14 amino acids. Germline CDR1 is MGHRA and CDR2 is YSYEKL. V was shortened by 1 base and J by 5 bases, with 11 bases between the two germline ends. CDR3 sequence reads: CASSQGAGRYGYTF. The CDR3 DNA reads TGCGCCAGCAGCCAAGGGGCAGGAAGATATGGCTACACCTTC.

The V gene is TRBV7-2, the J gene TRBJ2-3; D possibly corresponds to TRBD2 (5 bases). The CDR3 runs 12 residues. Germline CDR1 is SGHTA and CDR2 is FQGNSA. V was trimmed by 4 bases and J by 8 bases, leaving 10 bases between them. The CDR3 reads CASSSAVGTQYF. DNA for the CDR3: TGTGCCAGCAGCTCAGCGGTGGGTACGCAGTATTTT.

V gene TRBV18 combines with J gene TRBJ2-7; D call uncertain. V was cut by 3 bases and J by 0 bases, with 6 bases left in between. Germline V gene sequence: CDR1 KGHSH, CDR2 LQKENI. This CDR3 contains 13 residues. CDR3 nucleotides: TGTGCCAGCTCACCGTCACACTCCTACGAGCAGTACTTC. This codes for CASSPSHSYEQYF.

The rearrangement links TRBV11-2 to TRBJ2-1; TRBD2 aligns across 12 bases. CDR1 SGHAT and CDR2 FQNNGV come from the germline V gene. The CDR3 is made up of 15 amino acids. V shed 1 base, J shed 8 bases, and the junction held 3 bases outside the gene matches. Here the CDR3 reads CASSLGLAGGHEQFF. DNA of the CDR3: TGTGCCAGCAGCTTAGGTCTAGCGGGGGGGCATGAGCAGTTCTTC.

This CDR3 is CASSQPALASETQYF. In DNA form, the CDR3 reads TGCGCCAGCAGCCAACCCGCCCTAGCATCCGAGACCCAGTACTTC. J is TRBJ2-5 and V is TRBV4-1; the D gene is possibly TRBD2 (5 bases). Trimming shortened V by 2 bases and J by 5 bases, and 15 bases separated the two germline ends. From germline, CDR1 is MGHRA and CDR2 YSYEKL. The CDR3 is 15 residues long.

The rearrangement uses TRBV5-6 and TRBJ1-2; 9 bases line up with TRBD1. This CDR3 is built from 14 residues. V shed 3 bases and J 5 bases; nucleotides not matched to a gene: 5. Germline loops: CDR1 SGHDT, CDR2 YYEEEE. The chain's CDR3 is CASSSGDRAYGYTF. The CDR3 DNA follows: TGTGCCAGCAGCTCGGGGGACAGGGCGTATGGCTACACCTTC.

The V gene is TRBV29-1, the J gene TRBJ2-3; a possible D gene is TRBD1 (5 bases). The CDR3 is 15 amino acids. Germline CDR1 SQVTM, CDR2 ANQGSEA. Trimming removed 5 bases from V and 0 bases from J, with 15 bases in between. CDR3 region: CSVRGGQGSTDTQYF. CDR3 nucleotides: TGCAGCGTTCGAGGCGGCCAGGGAAGCACAGATACGCAGTATTTT.